The 17 T cell receptor beta chains below come from one sample, sequenced in a study of shared clonotypes between healthy human individuals. Data came from immunoSEQ multiplex PCR; TCRdb stores just in-frame clones and leaves some out. The sample shows around 1.9 million clones, about 93% of them seen only once. Naive CD8 isolation took CD45RO-negative cells positively selected for CCR7 and excluded terminally differentiated effector memory CD45RA+ cells. The sample consisted of naive CD8+ T cells from PBMCs. These receptors originate from a man younger than 30 in good health. Some clones in this sample may be carry-over from other donors' samples.

The chain has TRBV5-6 and TRBJ2-2, with a possible D match to TRBD2 (5 bases). The CDR3 extends over 17 amino acids. The V and J ends lost 0 bases and 0 bases respectively, with 12 bases between them. Germline CDR1 SGHDT, CDR2 YYEEEE. The CDR3 DNA sequence: TGTGCCAGCAGCTTGGCGGCGGCTAGCCCGAACACCGGGGAGCTGTTTTTT. Encoded protein: CASSLAAASPNTGELFF.

J is TRBJ2-7 and V is TRBV27; 11 positions agree with TRBD2. V lost 4 bases and J lost 6; bases outside the gene matches: 11. CDR3 size: 16 residues. Germline V gives CDR1 MNHEY, CDR2 SMNVEV (reference sequence). CDR3 amino acids: CASSSPYTSGSFEQYF. CDR3 coding DNA: TGTGCCAGCAGTTCCCCATACACTAGCGGGAGTTTCGAGCAGTACTTC.

The chain couples TRBV11-2 to TRBJ1-5; D is uncertain. V lost 2 bases, J lost 6 bases, and 8 bases lay in between. Germline V gene sequence: CDR1 SGHAT, CDR2 FQNNGV. This CDR3 is built from 13 residues. The CDR3 nucleotides are TGTGCCAGCAGCTTAAATTTTCTTCAGCCCCAGCATTTT. This codes for CASSLNFLQPQHF. Full variable domain (remainder filled in from reference TRBV11-2 and TRBJ1-5): EAGVAQSPRYKIIEKRQSVAFWCNPISGHATLYWYQQILGQGPKLLIQFQNNGVVDDSQLPKDRFSAERLKGVDSTLKIQPAKLEDSAVYLCASSLNFLQPQHFGDGTRLSIL.

A note on this clone: Other DNA sequences in this specimen translate into the identical CDR3. The gene calls are TRBV9 and TRBJ2-1, with 9 bases aligning to TRBD2. The junction had 3 bases not matched to a gene; V was cut back by 0 bases and J by 5 bases. The CDR3 consists of 15 residues. Germline V CDR1 and CDR2: SGDLS, YYNGEE. The CDR3 DNA sequence: TGTGCCAGCAGCGTAGGGGCTAGCGGGAACAATGAGCAGTTCTTC. It specifies CASSVGASGNNEQFF.

This chain connects TRBV10-1 to TRBJ2-5, with 7 bases matching TRBD1. The junction had 3 bases not matched to a gene; V was cut back by 3 bases and J by 2 bases. Germline V gene data show CDR1 as WNHNN and CDR2 as SYGVQD (reference sequence). The CDR3 has 14 amino acids. The CDR3 region has the DNA TGCGCCAGCAGTGAAGGACAGGTTCAAGAGACCCAGTACTTC. This sequence encodes CASSEGQVQETQYF.

The rearrangement links TRBV4-2 to TRBJ2-2; 8 nucleotides line up with TRBD2. Germline CDR1 LGHNA, CDR2 YNFKEQ. The CDR3 has 16 amino acids. After removal of 6 bases from V and 0 bases from J, the junction contained 6 bases not matched to a gene. This CDR3 is CASRHSGAPNTGELFF. In nucleotides, the CDR3 is TGTGCCAGCAGGCATAGCGGGGCCCCGAACACCGGGGAGCTGTTTTTT.

This clone was observed a handful of times. Other DNA sequences in the same sample also yield this CDR3. This chain links TRBV9 with TRBJ1-5; D might be TRBD1 (5 bases). The CDR3 is 15 residues long. Per germline, CDR1 SGDLS and CDR2 YYNGEE. V lost 0 bases, J lost 2 bases, and 9 bases lay in between. CDR3 in amino acids: CASSVGGAGNQPQHF. The CDR3 DNA reads as TGTGCCAGCAGCGTAGGTGGGGCCGGCAATCAGCCCCAGCATTTT.

The chain carries TRBV29-1 and TRBJ1-2; perhaps TRBD1 as D (5 bases). Germline assignment: CDR1 SQVTM and CDR2 ANQGSEA. This CDR3 is built from 13 residues. With 0 bases removed from V and 2 bases from J, the gap between germline ends came to 7 bases. CDR3 sequence: CSVEDWGNYGYTF. The CDR3 DNA reads as TGCAGCGTTGAAGATTGGGGGAACTATGGCTACACCTTC. The full variable domain, completed using reference TRBV29-1 and TRBJ1-2, is SAVISQKPSRDICQRGTSLTIQCQVDSQVTMMFWYRQQPGQSLTLIATANQGSEATYESGFVIDKFPISRPNLTFSTLTVSNMSPEDSSIYLCSVEDWGNYGYTFGSGTRLTVV.

The chain has TRBV6-1 and TRBJ1-5, with 10 bases aligning to TRBD1. The ends lost 1 base at V and 7 bases at J; junction bases unmatched: 10. CDR3 length equals 17 residues. CDR1 and CDR2 (germline): MNHNS, SASEGT. For the CDR3, the DNA is TGTGCCAGCAGTGAAGAGACAGGGGGCGTGTTATGGCAGCCCCAGCATTTT. Protein sequence: CASSEETGGVLWQPQHF.

The gene calls are TRBV2 and TRBJ2-1; 11 positions agree with TRBD2. CDR3 length equals 15 residues. CDR1 SNHLY and CDR2 FYNNEI come from the germline V gene. The J segment lost 6 bases and the V segment lost 7 bases, leaving 8 bases of the junction unmatched. The CDR3 loop is CASNTLAGEGNEQFF. For the CDR3, the DNA is TGTGCCAGCAACACACTAGCGGGAGAGGGCAATGAGCAGTTCTTC. Supplemented by reference TRBV2 and TRBJ2-1, the full variable domain reads EPEVTQTPSHQVTQMGQEVILRCVPISNHLYFYWYRQILGQKVEFLVSFYNNEISEKSEIFDDQFSVERPDGSNFTLKIRSTKLEDSAMYFCASNTLAGEGNEQFFGPGTRLTVL.

Only one count was recorded for this clone. Here the CDR3 reads CASRSHADMAYEQYF. The DNA of the CDR3 is TGTGCCAGCAGGTCCCATGCCGACATGGCCTACGAGCAGTACTTC. The V call is TRBV28, the J call TRBJ2-7; unclear D gene. CDR3 length: 15 residues. CDR1 is MDHEN and CDR2 is SYDVKM in the germline V gene. Trimming shortened V by 6 bases and J by 2 bases, and 17 bases separated the two germline ends.

This sequence joins TRBV10-3 and TRBJ1-5, with D hard to call. The germline V gene encodes CDR1 ENHRY and CDR2 SYGVKD. The CDR3 extends over 14 amino acids. Trimming pared 4 bases from V and 1 base from J, leaving 8 bases between. The CDR3 region has the DNA TGTGCCATCAGTGTATCAGGAAGCAATCAGCCCCAGCATTTT. Amino acid sequence: CAISVSGSNQPQHF.

This chain connects TRBV6-5 to TRBJ2-1; D gene uncertain. CDR1 is MNHEY, CDR2 SVGAGI, per germline. Trimming cost V 5 bases and J 4 bases, with 12 bases left between them. CDR3 size: 14 residues. The CDR3 bases are TGTGCCAGCAGTCTGGCCTCCATATACAATGAGCAGTTCTTC. It codes for CASSLASIYNEQFF.

This clone was observed a single time. The chain recombines TRBV11-2 with TRBJ1-5; 7 bases line up with TRBD1. Germline CDR1 and CDR2: SGHAT and FQNNGV. After removal of 5 bases from V and 2 bases from J, the junction contained 6 bases not matched to a gene. The CDR3 length is 15 residues. The CDR3 DNA is TGTGCCAGCAGCCGCACAGGGGATGGCAATCAGCCCCAGCATTTT. Residues: CASSRTGDGNQPQHF.

V is TRBV9 and J is TRBJ1-1; the D is unclear. V was shortened by 5 bases and J by 5 bases, with 19 bases between the two germline ends. The V gene's germline CDR1 is SGDLS and CDR2 YYNGEE. The CDR3 sequence is 15 residues long. For the CDR3, the DNA is TGTGCCAGCAGTTGGGCTGGGGAGGCGAGGACTGAAGCTTTCTTT. Protein: CASSWAGEARTEAFF.

V and J are TRBV27 and TRBJ1-5, with a tentative D call TRBD1 (5 bases). Trimming took off 4 bases at V and 0 bases at J, with 13 bases between the two ends. The germline CDR1 and CDR2 sequences are MNHEY and SMNVEV (reference sequence). The CDR3 extends over 16 amino acids. CDR3 residues: CASSSNRPISNQPQHF. Here the CDR3 DNA reads TGTGCCAGCAGTTCAAACAGGCCTATTAGCAATCAGCCCCAGCATTTT.

J is TRBJ2-3 and V is TRBV13; D may correspond to TRBD1 or TRBD2 (5 bases each). The CDR3 contains 17 residues. Trimming cost V 5 bases and J 3 bases, with 21 bases left between them. Germline loops: CDR1 PRHDT, CDR2 FYEKMQ (reference sequence). CDR3 bases: TGTGCCAGCAGCCCAGGGACCCAGTCGCCTCTTACAGATACGCAGTATTTT. Translation gives CASSPGTQSPLTDTQYF.